The entry that follows covers one TCR beta chain sequence. The data were taken from a study of blood T cell repertoires in COVID-19. Libraries were prepared by immunoSEQ multiplex PCR; TCRdb keeps only in-frame clonotypes and omits some of them. The sample includes under 45,000 clones, roughly 80% seen only once; the top ten take around 5%. CDR3 length equals 13 residues. J was trimmed by 7 bases and V by 5 bases; bases with no gene match: 5. Looked up from germline, CDR1 is SGHAT and CDR2 is FQNNGV. The chain links TRBV11-2 to TRBJ2-7; TRBD1 matches at 10 bases. This TCR was recovered from a man aged 50 to 60 with active COVID-19. Material: peripheral blood. The CDR3 nucleotides read TGTGCCAGCAGCGCGACAGGGGGCGGAGAGCAGTACTTC. Translation: CASSATGGGEQYF.